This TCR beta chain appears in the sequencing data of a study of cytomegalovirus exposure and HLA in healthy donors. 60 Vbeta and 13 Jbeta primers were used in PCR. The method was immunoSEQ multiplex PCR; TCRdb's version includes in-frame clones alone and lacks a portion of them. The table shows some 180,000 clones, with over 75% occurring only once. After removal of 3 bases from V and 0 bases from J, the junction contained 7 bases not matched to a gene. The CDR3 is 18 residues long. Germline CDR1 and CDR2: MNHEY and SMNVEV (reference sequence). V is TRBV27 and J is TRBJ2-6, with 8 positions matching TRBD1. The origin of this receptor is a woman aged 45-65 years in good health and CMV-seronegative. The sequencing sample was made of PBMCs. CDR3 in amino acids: CASSFDRGSISGANVLTF. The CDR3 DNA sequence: TGTGCCAGCAGTTTCGACAGGGGTTCTATCTCTGGGGCCAACGTCCTGACTTTC.